This TCR beta chain is drawn from a study of blood T cells in healthy people across ages. Whole-study results and caveats: In older individuals, TCR beta diversity per million T cells was lower, falling roughly linearly with age.

Caucasian individuals from Russia who were healthy and aged 6 to 90 acted as donors. PBMCs, at least 7 million per sample, were isolated. This clonotype has more than one count but fewer than ten. The antigen is unknown. Looked up from germline, CDR1 is SEHNR and CDR2 is FQNEAQ (reference sequence). V dropped 6 bases and J dropped 2 bases, with 10 bases sitting between them. The CDR3 is made up of 13 amino acids. PCR was performed a second time for roughly 6 to 12 cycles using a sample-barcoded 5' primer and a J-beta primer mix. Each of the samples gave a minimum of 3 million paired-end reads that contained CDR3. TCRdb independently ran MiXCR on the 5' RACE reads; one entry per CDR3 protein. The profile shows roughly 1.9 million distinct CDR3 sequences, about two fifths of them singletons.

The chain is built from TRBV7-9 and TRBJ1-2; D unresolved. The material sequenced was blood. The clonotype was recovered from a human donor in good health. The DNA of the CDR3 is TGTGCCAGCAGTGACGTAGTAAACTATGGCTACACCTTC. Amino acids: CASSDVVNYGYTF.